This record covers a single T cell receptor (beta chain). Its antigen remains undetermined. Per-base qualities were not stored, and no clone one base away is much larger. Each collaborating institution followed its own protocols to collect whole blood in K2EDTA tubes. For TCRbeta analysis, collaborators shipped samples in one of three forms: frozen whole blood, isolated PBMCs, or DNA extracted from either of those sample types. TCRbeta CDR3 regions were amplified from genomic DNA using the immunoSEQ Assay, a bias-controlled multiplex PCR. Regarding the original processing steps: Nucleated cell counts per sample were estimated from amplification of reference gene primers within the assay. Sequence reads were collapsed and filtered to measure the absolute abundance of every unique TCRbeta CDR3 rearrangement. Productive Simpson clonality was computed per sample as the square root of Simpson's diversity index over productive rearrangements. This immuneACCESS table, as held by TCRdb, lists in-frame sequences with V and J called but not all clones. Of the missing ones, under half trace to an unresolved V gene in checked studies; the others have no known cause. V and J calls and clone size come straight from that table; D and trimming were deduced from the DNA. The sample contains roughly 200,000 clones, 80% to 85% of them found a single time. 4.4% of the sample is held by the ten biggest clonotypes.

CDR1 GTSNPN and CDR2 SVGIG were looked up in the germline V gene (reference sequence). The junction carries 8 bases between V and J, which are trimmed by 2 bases and 1 base respectively. From the cysteine up to the phenylalanine, the CDR3 has a length of 13 residues. CDR3 DNA only is kept here, 39 bases in frame from base 1. These data originate in a study of blood T cell repertoires in COVID-19 (dated by TCRdb to 2019 to 2021). Context from the whole study: Samples covering the acute and convalescent phases of COVID-19 were provided by collaborators in the United States, Italy and Spain. The repertoires were made available in a free public database intended to serve as a resource for research on the immune response to SARS-CoV-2. The material from the prospective study consisted of cDNA or gDNA derived from T cells, B-cell-depleted T cells, or PBMCs. Where available, HLA class I and class II types were obtained from metadata supplied by the sample provider rather than from assay-based typing. Nearly every sample came with metadata listing a de-identified subject ID, COVID-19 status, age in years and sex. Deeply sampled blood TCRbeta repertoires from subjects exposed to, actively infected with, or recovered from COVID-19 were included in the dataset. The samples were drawn from the first 160 participants of the ongoing ImmuneRACE study and from 1,254 subjects provided by 6 global collaborators. The research as a whole found: Clinical and demographic metadata were provided uncurated, with the amount varying by source and participant.

The sequenced sample was peripheral blood. This TCR was recovered from a man aged 45-65 years with active or convalescent COVID-19. The receptor chain draws on TRBV30 and TRBJ1-1; too little of a D gene remains to name it. The nucleotide sequence reads as follows: TGTGCCTGGAGTCCAGGCCAGAACACTGAAGCTTTCTTT. It translates as CAWSPGQNTEAFF.